This T cell receptor (beta chain) emerged from a study of cytomegalovirus exposure and HLA in healthy donors (dated by TCRdb to 2016 to 2017). Background for the entire study: In an earlier analysis of 587 of the donors, 276 Gb of sequence data and roughly 100 million unique TCR beta sequences from roughly 190 million T cells were reported. Rather than drawing on any new phenotypic data, the later analysis identified candidate immune exposures from TCR beta sequences and the way those sequences occurred across donors. Roughly 300 gigabases of sequencing data and around 80 million unique TCR sequences made up an early release that covered some 640 HLA-typed donors. All discovery cohort repertoires had been generated using a single sequencing platform. Of the roughly 430 genotyped donors, 65% to 90% fell in the genetic ancestry cluster associated with self-reported Caucasian donors. Along with the 666-subject first cohort, a separate validation cohort of over a hundred different subjects was used. The study was designed to test whether signatures of past pathogen exposure could be identified by cataloging public T cell receptors. To predict cytomegalovirus infection status, the study brought together high-throughput TCR immunosequencing, statistical association of individual TCRs with disease status, and machine learning. Across about 370 genotyped donors of the cohort, an average of about 240,000 unique TCR beta nucleotide sequences per donor were sequenced, and approximately 17% of those sequences were non-productive. In a later genetic analysis, genome-wide SNP genotypes for about 65% of the roughly 670 donors were used, and that subset was treated as a discovery cohort. Four or five DR-DQ haplotypes were handled as single units for association and clustering because linkage in the cohort was strong. Donor age, sex, ethnicity and CMV serostatus were compiled together with the repertoire data. Using immunosequencing, the study profiled T cell repertoires from some 670 subjects and related those repertoires to cytomegalovirus serostatus. HLA typing covered class I and class II loci at four-digit resolution. To study patterns of TCR occurrence, a later analysis re-analyzed previously published TCR beta repertoires from just over 650 donors and added high-resolution HLA genotyping. The number of donors typed differed by locus, with roughly 629-640 for A, B, C, DRB1 and DQB1, approximately 500 for DQA1, under 610 for DPA1, and approximately 470 for DPB1. In an earlier analysis of 500 to 650 of the donors, high-throughput TCR beta sequencing was used to judge whether each TCR beta V gene segment behaved as functional or pseudogenic. Study-wide conclusions, independent of this receptor: A group of highly shared sequence variants was considered likely to be a technical artifact of the sequencing pipeline. Because counts were too low, fewer than 20 rarely observed V segments, including chromosome 9 orphons, were excluded from the earlier analysis of roughly 580 of the donors. Linkage disequilibrium might explain the correlated functional status among segregating V segments, but an unknown experimental factor could not be ruled out. In a later genetic analysis, a missense DCLRE1C variant was associated with V-gene and J-gene trimming of TCR beta chains, and the association was replicated in an independent cohort. The study listed approximately 150 TCR beta chains as associated with cytomegalovirus. A few of the identified cytomegalovirus-associated TCR beta chains were confirmed in vitro to be specific for cytomegalovirus antigens. A later analysis found that HLA-associated TCR beta chains were more clonally expanded and had lower generation probabilities than equally common non-associated chains. Most CMV-associated TCR beta chains appeared to be HLA-restricted in a later analysis, and the HLA associations seemed to be driven largely by CMV exposure. Because HLA typing was unavailable for some donors at each locus, only the typed subset was used in association tests. When HLA alleles, especially DR and DQ, strongly co-occurred, TCR associations were difficult to assign to individual alleles. According to a later analysis, parvovirus B19, influenza, CMV and Epstein-Barr virus appeared linked to several top co-occurrence clusters. Most TCR sequences were seen in very few donors, while some public TCRs were found in many individuals. The classifier was reported to diagnose cytomegalovirus status with high specificity and sensitivity in both the original cohort and the validation cohort. For the cohort, immune exposure information was limited to CMV serostatus. In a later analysis, TCR association rates were found to vary across HLA loci, with the most associated TCRs seen for DRB1 alleles and the fewest for HLA-C alleles. An earlier analysis of 587 of the donors showed that most TCR beta V segments appeared in productive rearrangements either about 90% or about 30% of the time, which broadly matched IMGT annotations. Some IMGT-functional V segments, including TRBV6-2 and TRBV6-3, could not be told apart with the 87-base-pair reads, so those segments were excluded. According to the authors, the approach could potentially be generalized to other disease states and immunological phenotypes. A further reported finding was that TCR beta sequences accurately predicted the HLA-A and HLA-B alleles for most subjects in the first cohort. Compared with the approximately 600-donor mean, donors in an Asian-associated ancestry cluster had fewer N-insertions in productive TCRs, according to a later genetic analysis. The presence/absence analyses assumed that sequencing depth was roughly uniform across donors, and that assumption may not be true. Only TCR beta chains were sequenced in this cohort, and the absence of alpha or paired-chain data limited detectable features. A later analysis associated about 16,000 TCR beta sequences with specific HLA alleles at a false discovery rate of 0.05.

According to the germline V gene, CDR1 reads ENHRY and CDR2 reads SYGVKD. V loses 6 bases at its end and J loses 1 base; junction bases beyond the gene matches: 2. The CDR3, from cysteine to phenylalanine, totals 13 residues. The entry retains the CDR3 DNA only, 39 bases that are in frame from base 1. Libraries were built with the immunoSEQ multiplex PCR assay. A mixture of 60 forward primers for TCR Vbeta segments and 13 reverse primers for TCR Jbeta segments was used in the multiplex PCR. A multiplex PCR assay on genomic DNA amplified the CDR3 region of rearranged TCR beta genes. The amplified TCR beta libraries were sequenced on the Illumina HiSeq System as 87-base-pair reads. On the authors' methods: A later analysis tallied tens of millions of unique TCR beta chains across the 666 repertoires, and some 12 million of those chains were shared by two or more donors. Raw reads were error-corrected and collapsed into unique sequences with a nearest-neighbor algorithm that merged closely related sequences to remove PCR and sequencing errors. CDR3 sequences were aligned to IMGT reference sequences to assign V, D and J gene segments. For a sequence to be retained, at least a six-nucleotide match to both a V gene segment and a J gene segment was required. Rearrangements were classified as productive when the CDR3 lacked stop codons and remained in frame with V and J, and all other rearrangements were classified as non-productive. Following IMGT convention, CDR3 was defined as the stretch from the second conserved V-encoded cysteine to the conserved J-encoded phenylalanine. The earlier analysis of 450 to 750 of the donors excluded any sequence lacking an unambiguous match to a single V gene segment. An earlier analysis of some 500 of the donors classified V segments as functional when productive rearrangements were above 56.7% and as segregating when the standard deviation between donors was above 5%. A statistical classification framework was built for diagnosing cytomegalovirus status from the catalog of TCR beta chain sequences. In a later analysis, V and J genes were assigned by comparing TCR nucleotide sequences against IMGT/GENE-DB human TR gene sequences. A later analysis assigned CDR3 sequences and most-parsimonious VDJ recombination scenarios with the TCRdist pipeline. In a later analysis, every TCR beta chain was defined by the combination of its CDR3 amino acid sequence and its V-gene family, and reads without a unique V-gene family were dropped. In a later analysis, approximately 590 highly shared, low-generation-probability nucleotide sequences were removed to address suspected cross-contamination and a sequencing artifact. For each public chain, a later analysis derived a clonal expansion index from normalized ranks of inferred template counts within each repertoire. Generation probabilities in a later analysis came from a VDJ recombination model fitted to out-of-frame rearrangements, and those results were checked against IGoR. A later analysis scored TCR-TCR, TCR-HLA and TCR-CMV co-occurrence with hypergeometric tests, applying a repertoire-size bias correction to TCR pairs. To estimate false discovery rates, a later analysis permuted the HLA or CMV assignments 20 times. A later analysis grouped co-occurring TCRs with DBSCAN, adding TCRdist sequence similarity when clustering within HLA-allele-positive subsets. Repertoires with fewer than 30,000 or more than 120,000 public chains were left out of co-occurrence clustering, as were about 5 repertoires with anomalous nucleotide sharing. What TCRdb holds here is the immuneACCESS table cut down to in-frame rearrangements. Part of the clones is not present; checked against another copy, under half of the missing clones reflect an unresolved V gene, and the others are unexplained. The V and J calls and clone size are taken from that table; D and trimming were inferred from the DNA. The sample data list around 100,000 clones, and approximately 88% of these were observed just once. Of the sample, roughly 2% falls within the top ten clones.

The cohort was made up of 500 to 800 healthy bone marrow donors. Cohort members were all nominally healthy when sampled, although unrecorded immune exposures were likely present. The donor was CMV seronegative and was included in the group of under 450 seronegative cohort members. Each donor provided a peripheral blood sample, and peripheral blood mononuclear cells were used for TCR beta sequencing. The Qiagen DNeasy Blood Extraction Kit was used to extract genomic DNA from the blood cell samples. In its sample, this clone was seen a few times. Its binding antigen is unknown. No per-base quality is available; no much larger clone lies one base away.

This sequence was found in a man in his late teens or twenties in good health and CMV-seronegative. Sequences were obtained from PBMCs. The chain joins TRBV10-3 to TRBJ1-1, with 7 middle bases fitting TRBD1. The DNA sequence follows: TGTGCCATCAGGTGGACAGGGAACACTGAAGCTTTCTTT. This codes for CAIRWTGNTEAFF.